This TCR beta chain was sequenced during a study of blood T cell repertoires in COVID-19. The germline CDR1 and CDR2 sequences are SGHTA and FQGNSA. The CDR3 sequence is 14 residues long. V lost 5 bases and J 1 base, leaving 11 bases between the germline ends. Measured with immunoSEQ multiplex PCR; TCRdb has only the in-frame clones, and not every one. In the table there are 300,000 to 400,000 clones, 87% of which are singletons. The gene calls are TRBV7-2 and TRBJ1-1; maybe TRBD1 (5 bases). Sequenced: peripheral blood. The TCR was taken from a woman between 50 and 59 years old who had recovered from COVID-19. The CDR3 nucleotides are TGTGCCAGCAGCGCATCAAGGGGGAACACTGAAGCTTTCTTT. It encodes CASSASRGNTEAFF.